There are a few counts of the clone carrying this T cell receptor beta chain. The authors reverse transcribed all of the isolated RNA, so sequencing captured expressed TCRB transcripts. The repertoire was sequenced with immunoSEQ multiplex PCR; TCRdb's copy has only in-frame clones and lacks some. The sample lists approximately 330,000 clones, approximately 10% occurring once. These data originate in a study of beta chain features in type 1 diabetes. Input material: naive CD4+ T cells from blood. The sequence came from a woman younger than 45 in good health.

This CDR3 is CASSLGEGGTNQPQHF. In nucleotides, the CDR3 is TGTGCCAGCAGCTTAGGGGAGGGTGGAACAAATCAGCCCCAGCATTTT. The chain recombines TRBV7-9 with TRBJ1-5; the D is unclear. CDR1 and CDR2 (germline): SEHNR, FQNEAQ (reference sequence). V dropped 1 base and J dropped 4 bases, with 14 bases sitting between them. The CDR3 is made up of 16 amino acids.